This T cell receptor beta chain was observed in a study of tissue T cells after allogeneic stem cell transplantation. CDR3 size: 15 residues. Trimming shortened V by 2 bases and J by 2 bases, and 13 bases separated the two germline ends. Germline V lookup: CDR1 SGHKS, CDR2 YYEKEE (reference sequence). Produced via immunoSEQ multiplex PCR; TCRdb's table is partial and in-frame only. In the table there are about 9,600 clones, 60% to 75% of which are singletons. Retrospectively chosen non-transplant comparators had other cancers and at least five gastrointestinal samples, without known gastrointestinal disease. This clone was counted only a few times.

Material: tissue from the ileum, obtained at autopsy. The sequence was collected from a woman between 18 and 55 years old with breast cancer. The chain combines TRBV5-5 with TRBJ2-5; no clear D gene. DNA for the CDR3: TGTGCCAGCAGCTTTAGGCCAGGCTATCAAGAGACCCAGTACTTC. This codes for CASSFRPGYQETQYF.